This T cell receptor beta chain was observed in a study of T cell responses to AZD1222 COVID-19 vaccine listed by TCRdb under 2021. Study-wide context: A total of under 250 trial participants underwent TCR sequencing, of whom approximately 200 had received two doses of AZD1222 and about 26 had received two doses of the MenACWY control vaccine. Trial participants were enrolled by age into subgroups of 18-55, 56-69 and 70-plus years, and approximately 150, 30 and 60 TCR-sequenced participants, respectively, were included in these subgroups.

In its sample, this clone was seen once. The specificity of this receptor is unknown. Qualities for individual bases were not recorded, and no much larger clone is one base off. From a lookup of the germline V gene (reference sequence), CDR1 and CDR2 are SGHNT and YYREEE. From the cysteine through the phenylalanine, the CDR3 covers 17 amino acids. The CDR3 DNA has 51 bases and is translated from base 1. The junction shows trimming of 4 bases on V and 0 bases on J, and the gene matches do not reach 10 bases of it. The CDR3 regions of human TCRbeta chains were analyzed by immunosequencing. In the source study's methods: TCRs in the repertoires were matched against a reference library of SARS-CoV-2-specific TCRs that had been generated with the MIRA antigen-specificity platform. Breadth was defined as the fraction of unique TCRs that were SARS-CoV-2-associated. Depth was defined as the fraction of total T cells that were SARS-CoV-2-associated. Each spike-specific TCR was assigned to its reactive spike region and to a CD4 or CD8 class using the MIRA data. Log10-transformed breadth and depth values were compared by one-way ANOVA with Sidak's multiple comparisons tests. Held by TCRdb, this immuneACCESS table contains in-frame sequences only and omits some clones. Under half of the omission traces to an unresolved V gene where checked; the cause of the rest is unknown. That table gives V, J and clone size, and the DNA gave D and trimming. A total of 55,000 to 70,000 clones appear in this sample, 89% of them only once. The top ten constitute 5.5% to 7% of the sample.

Results and caveats for the whole study, not just this receptor: Reportedly, almost half of the unique spike-specific TCRs recognized epitopes lying outside the regions that are mutated in the B.1.351 and B.1.1.7 variants. In the small 56-69-year group, the increase in depth fell short of significance, most likely because of low power. Participants were mostly white British, with more females than males. The authors suggested clonal diversity may have been underestimated. The whole spike protein was spanned by vaccine-associated CD4 TCRs, and dominant responses were seen in regions 160-218 and 743-854. Because no day 14 peak-response samples were available, repertoires were characterized only after the peak T cell response. A significant rise in spike-specific TCR breadth and depth was observed after two AZD1222 doses relative to day 0 and relative to MenACWY recipients. Conclusions about previously exposed vaccinees are limited because only five to seven AZD1222 recipients were SARS-CoV-2 seropositive at baseline.

According to the study, the label for this sample's time point signals: about 28 days (+/-7) after the second vaccine dose. AZD1222 recipients given second doses at about 4 weeks or at about 12 weeks were pooled, since spike-specific TCR depth and breadth were not found to differ between the two schedules. Vaccinee samples came from UK trials COV001 and COV002, including a single-blind randomized controlled phase 2/3 trial of AZD1222 (ChAdOx1 nCoV-19) in healthy adults. Trial participant PBMC samples were collected at day 0 and day 28 after the second dose for TCRbeta chain sequencing. The clonotype was recovered from an adult who received the AZD1222 COVID-19 vaccine. The rearranged chain carries TRBV5-4 and TRBJ2-3, with 8 middle bases fitting TRBD1. Sequencing was performed on peripheral blood, taken 28 days after the second AZD1222 dose. The DNA reads TGTGCCAGCAGCCTGGGTGGACAGGGCGGAAGCACAGATACGCAGTATTTT. This translates into CASSLGGQGGSTDTQYF.